These 10 T cell receptor beta chains were all obtained from the same sample, sequenced in a study of cytomegalovirus exposure and HLA in healthy donors. Profiled with immunoSEQ multiplex PCR; TCRdb holds only in-frame clones, not every one. The data contain around 250,000 clones, around 91% of them seen just once; the ten biggest clones take up roughly 0.4%. Material: PBMCs. These receptors came from a young woman in good health and CMV-seronegative.

The chain uses TRBV10-3 and TRBJ2-1, with D possibly matching TRBD2 (6 bases). From germline, CDR1 is ENHRY and CDR2 SYGVKD. V dropped 3 bases and J dropped 5 bases, with 8 bases sitting between them. This CDR3 comprises 13 residues. The CDR3 nucleotides are TGTGCCATCAGTGAACTAGCTCACAATGAGCAGTTCTTC. Its translation is CAISELAHNEQFF.

The chain combines TRBV27 with TRBJ2-3; D may be TRBD1 (7 bases). This CDR3 comprises 12 residues. V lost 4 bases, J lost 9 bases, and 11 bases lay in between. CDR1 MNHEY and CDR2 SMNVEV come from the germline V gene (reference sequence). The CDR3 nucleotides read TGTGCCAGCAGTTCCCCAGGGGGGACGCAGTATTTT. Protein: CASSSPGGTQYF.

The chain couples TRBV7-2 to TRBJ2-3; a weak D match, TRBD2 (6 bases). The CDR3 runs 16 residues. V was pared by 1 base and J by 6 bases, with 17 bases between. Germline-derived CDR1 and CDR2 are SGHTA and FQGNSA. The CDR3 region has the DNA TGTGCCAGCAGCTTAGGACTAGTGCCGATCGATGATACGCAGTATTTT. Translating it yields CASSLGLVPIDDTQYF.

CDR3 sequence: CASSLGPDRPLEAFF. The CDR3 DNA sequence: TGCGCCAGCAGCTTGGGCCCGGACAGGCCCCTTGAAGCTTTCTTT. The chain uses TRBV5-1 and TRBJ1-1, with 7 positions matching TRBD1. CDR3 length: 15 amino acids. The ends lost 0 bases at V and 7 bases at J; junction bases unmatched: 9. In germline, CDR1 is SGHRS, CDR2 YFSETQ.

The chain links TRBV2 to TRBJ1-4; tentatively, D is TRBD1 (5 bases). V dropped 5 bases and J dropped 5 bases, with 15 bases sitting between them. Germline CDR1 SNHLY, CDR2 FYNNEI. This CDR3 is built from 15 residues. CDR3 protein: CASSTGDSPNEKLFF. CDR3 sequence (DNA): TGTGCCAGCAGTACGGGTGACAGCCCAAATGAAAAACTGTTTTTT.

CDR3 nucleotide sequence: TGTGCCATCACGGACACTAATTCACCCCTCCACTTT. Translating gives CAITDTNSPLHF. V gene TRBV10-3 combines with J gene TRBJ1-6; a possible D gene is TRBD1 (5 bases). The germline CDR1 and CDR2 sequences are ENHRY and SYGVKD. Between the trimmed V and J ends, which lost 7 bases and 6 bases, there was a span of 7 bases. This CDR3 contains 12 residues.

The chain carries TRBV27 and TRBJ2-1, with D hard to call. The germline CDR1 and CDR2 sequences are MNHEY and SMNVEV (reference sequence). V dropped 0 bases and J dropped 0 bases, with 9 bases sitting between them. CDR3 length: 16 residues. CDR3 residues: CASSLSKPSSYNEQFF. The CDR3 DNA reads as TGTGCCAGCAGTTTATCGAAACCGAGCTCCTACAATGAGCAGTTCTTC.

The J gene is TRBJ2-7, the V gene TRBV5-4; 14 bases align to TRBD2. CDR1 SGHNT and CDR2 YYREEE come from the germline V gene (reference sequence). This CDR3 region has 18 residues. V shed 0 bases and J 0 bases; nucleotides not matched to a gene: 5. In nucleotides, the CDR3 is TGTGCCAGCAGCTTGGGTGGGACTAGCGGGGGAAGCTCCTACGAGCAGTACGTC. As protein: CASSLGGTSGGSSYEQYV.

The genes are TRBV10-2 and TRBJ2-7; tentatively, D is TRBD1 (5 bases). There are 16 residues in the CDR3. Germline V lookup: CDR1 WSHSY, CDR2 SAAADI. V shed 0 bases and J shed 6 bases, with 18 bases lying between them. The CDR3 DNA follows: TGCGCCAGCAGTGAGTCCCAGGGCAGGGCCCTTGGCGAGCAGTACGTC. It specifies CASSESQGRALGEQYV.

The chain joins TRBV4-3 to TRBJ2-7; D is perhaps TRBD1 (5 bases). V gave up 0 bases and J gave up 4 bases, with 16 bases separating them. The CDR3 covers 16 residues. Per the germline V gene, CDR1 is LGHNA and CDR2 is YSLEER. The CDR3 coding sequence is TGCGCCAGCAGCCAAGATTACAGGAAAGCCATTTACGAGCAGTACTTC. Amino acid sequence: CASSQDYRKAIYEQYF.